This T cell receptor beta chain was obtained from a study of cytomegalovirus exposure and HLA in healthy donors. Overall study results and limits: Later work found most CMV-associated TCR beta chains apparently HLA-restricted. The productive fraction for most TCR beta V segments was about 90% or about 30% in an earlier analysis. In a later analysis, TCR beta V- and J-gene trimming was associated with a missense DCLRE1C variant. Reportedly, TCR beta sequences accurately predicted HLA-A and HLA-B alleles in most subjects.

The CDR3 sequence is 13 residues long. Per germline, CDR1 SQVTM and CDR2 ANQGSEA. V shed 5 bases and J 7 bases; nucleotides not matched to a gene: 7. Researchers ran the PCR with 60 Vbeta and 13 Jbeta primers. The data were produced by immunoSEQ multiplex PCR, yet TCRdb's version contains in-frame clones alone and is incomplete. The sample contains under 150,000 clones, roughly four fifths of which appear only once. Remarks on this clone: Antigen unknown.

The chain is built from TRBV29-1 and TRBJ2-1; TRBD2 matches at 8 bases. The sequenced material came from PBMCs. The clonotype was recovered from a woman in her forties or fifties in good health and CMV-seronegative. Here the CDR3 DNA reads TGCAGCGTTATGGGACTAGTAAGAAATGAGCAGTTCTTC. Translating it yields CSVMGLVRNEQFF.